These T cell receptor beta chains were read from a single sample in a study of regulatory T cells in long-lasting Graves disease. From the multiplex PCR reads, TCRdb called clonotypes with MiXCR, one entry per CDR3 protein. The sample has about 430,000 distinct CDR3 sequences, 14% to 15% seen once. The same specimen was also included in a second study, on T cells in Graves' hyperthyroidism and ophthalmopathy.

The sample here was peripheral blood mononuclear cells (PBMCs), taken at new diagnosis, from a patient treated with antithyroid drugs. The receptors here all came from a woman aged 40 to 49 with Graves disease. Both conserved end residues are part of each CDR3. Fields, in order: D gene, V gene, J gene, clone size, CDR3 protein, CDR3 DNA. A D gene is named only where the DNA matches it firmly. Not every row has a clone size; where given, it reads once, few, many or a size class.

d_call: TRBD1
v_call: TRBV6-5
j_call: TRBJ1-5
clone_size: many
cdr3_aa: CASSSDRLGPQHF
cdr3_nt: TGTGCCAGCAGTTCGGACAGGCTCGGGCCCCAGCATTTT

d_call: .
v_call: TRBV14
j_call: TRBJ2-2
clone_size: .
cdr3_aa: CASSQESETGELFF
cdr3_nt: TGTGCCAGCAGCCAAGAGTCGGAGACCGGGGAGCTGTTTTTT

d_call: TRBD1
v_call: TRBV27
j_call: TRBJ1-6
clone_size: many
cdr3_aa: CASRALGQDNSPLHF
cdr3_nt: TGTGCCAGCAGAGCCCTTGGACAGGATAATTCACCCCTCCACTTT

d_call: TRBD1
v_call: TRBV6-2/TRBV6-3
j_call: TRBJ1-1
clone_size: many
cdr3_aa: CASRTGVSEAFF
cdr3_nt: TGTGCCAGCCGAACAGGGGTATCTGAAGCTTTCTTT

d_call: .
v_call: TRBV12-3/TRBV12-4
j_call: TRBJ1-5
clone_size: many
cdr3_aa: CASTPRPTSQPQHF
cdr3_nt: TGTGCCAGCACCCCTCGGCCCACTAGTCAGCCCCAGCATTTT

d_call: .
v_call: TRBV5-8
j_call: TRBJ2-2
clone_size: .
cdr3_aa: CASSLWISGESELFF
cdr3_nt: TGTGCCAGCAGCTTGTGGATATCAGGGGAGTCGGAGCTGTTTTTT

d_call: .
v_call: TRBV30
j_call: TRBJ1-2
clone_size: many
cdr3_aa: CAWSDRYGYTF
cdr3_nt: TGTGCCTGGTCAGACCGGTATGGCTACACCTTC

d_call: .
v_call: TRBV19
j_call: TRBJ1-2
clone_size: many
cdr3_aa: CASSMPRINYGYTF
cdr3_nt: TGTGCCAGTAGTATGCCCAGAATCAACTATGGCTACACCTTC

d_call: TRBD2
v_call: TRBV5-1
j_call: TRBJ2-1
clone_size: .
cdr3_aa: CASSLESGLVYNEQFF
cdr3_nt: TGCGCCAGCAGCTTGGAAAGCGGACTAGTTTACAATGAGCAGTTCTTC

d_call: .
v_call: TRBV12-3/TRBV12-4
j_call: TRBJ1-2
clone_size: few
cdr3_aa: CASSLIGPNYGYTF
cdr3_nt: TGTGCCAGCAGTTTAATAGGGCCTAACTATGGCTACACCTTC

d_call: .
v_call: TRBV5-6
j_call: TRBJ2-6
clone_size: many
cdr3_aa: CASSLDFSGANVLTF
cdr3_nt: TGTGCCAGCAGCCTGGACTTCTCTGGGGCCAACGTCCTGACTTTC

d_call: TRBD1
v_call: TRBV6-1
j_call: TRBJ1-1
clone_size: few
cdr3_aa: CASSAGTGSEAFF
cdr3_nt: TGTGCCAGCAGTGCCGGGACAGGGAGTGAAGCTTTCTTT

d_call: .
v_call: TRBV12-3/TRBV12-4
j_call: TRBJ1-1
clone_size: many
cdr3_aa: CASSTHTVNTEAFF
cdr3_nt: TGTGCCAGCAGTACGCATACTGTGAACACTGAAGCTTTCTTT

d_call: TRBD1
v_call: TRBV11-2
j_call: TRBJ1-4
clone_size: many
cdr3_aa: CASSQDRWNNEKLFF
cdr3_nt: TGTGCCAGCAGCCAGGACAGGTGGAATAATGAAAAACTGTTTTTT

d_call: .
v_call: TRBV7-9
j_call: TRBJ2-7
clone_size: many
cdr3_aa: CATSGGSYEQYF
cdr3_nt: TGTGCCACCTCTGGAGGCTCCTACGAGCAGTACTTC

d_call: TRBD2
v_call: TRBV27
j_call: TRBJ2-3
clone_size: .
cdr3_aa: CASSLSGTSGSYTDTQYF
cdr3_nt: TGTGCCAGCAGTTTATCCGGGACTAGCGGGAGTTACACAGATACGCAGTATTTT

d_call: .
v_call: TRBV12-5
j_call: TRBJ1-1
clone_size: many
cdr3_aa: CASGLVLRGGRAGLNTEAFF
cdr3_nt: TGTGCTAGTGGTTTGGTACTCAGAGGGGGGCGTGCGGGATTGAACACTGAAGCTTTCTTT

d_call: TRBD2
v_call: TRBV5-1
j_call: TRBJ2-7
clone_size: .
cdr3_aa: CASSFGGGVDEQYF
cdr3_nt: TGCGCCAGCAGCTTTGGGGGAGGGGTCGACGAGCAGTACTTC

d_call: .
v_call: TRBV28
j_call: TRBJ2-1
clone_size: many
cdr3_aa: CASSSPGVNNEQFF
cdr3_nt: TGTGCCAGCAGTTCCCCGGGAGTCAACAATGAGCAGTTCTTC

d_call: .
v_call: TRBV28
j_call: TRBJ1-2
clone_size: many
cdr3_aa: CASSLRGIANYGYTF
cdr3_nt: TGTGCCAGCAGTTTAAGGGGGATAGCTAACTATGGCTACACCTTC

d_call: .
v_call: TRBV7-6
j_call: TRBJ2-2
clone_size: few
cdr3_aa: CASSLARQGPNTGEPFF
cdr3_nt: TGTGCCAGCAGCTTAGCACGGCAGGGGCCGAACACCGGGGAGCCGTTTTTT

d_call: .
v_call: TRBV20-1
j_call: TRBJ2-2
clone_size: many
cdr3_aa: CSARDREGLDTGELFF
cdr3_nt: TGCAGTGCTAGAGATAGAGAGGGGTTGGACACCGGGGAGCTGTTTTTT

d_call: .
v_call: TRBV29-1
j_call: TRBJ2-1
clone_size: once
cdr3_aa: CSVEDFGIYNEQFF
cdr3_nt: TGCAGCGTTGAAGATTTCGGGATCTACAATGAGCAGTTCTTC

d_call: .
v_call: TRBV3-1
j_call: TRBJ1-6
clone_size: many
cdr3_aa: CASSQFRNSPLHF
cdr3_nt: TGTGCCAGCAGCCAATTCAGAAATTCACCCCTCCACTTT

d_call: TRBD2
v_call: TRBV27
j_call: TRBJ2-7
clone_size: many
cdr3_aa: CASSLSGGMGLAGVYEQYF
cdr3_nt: TGTGCCAGCAGTTTATCTGGGGGTATGGGACTAGCGGGAGTTTACGAGCAGTACTTC

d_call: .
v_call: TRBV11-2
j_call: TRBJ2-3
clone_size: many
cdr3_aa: CASSFLSTDTQYF
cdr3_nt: TGTGCCAGCAGCTTTCTGAGCACAGATACGCAGTATTTT

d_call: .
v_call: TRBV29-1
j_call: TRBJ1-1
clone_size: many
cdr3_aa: CSVRRGNTEAFF
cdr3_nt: TGCAGCGTTCGTCGGGGGAACACTGAAGCTTTCTTT

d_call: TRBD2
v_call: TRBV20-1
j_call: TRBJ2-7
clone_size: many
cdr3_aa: CSAQTGTSSYEQYF
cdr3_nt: TGCAGTGCGCAAACCGGGACTAGCTCCTACGAGCAGTACTTC

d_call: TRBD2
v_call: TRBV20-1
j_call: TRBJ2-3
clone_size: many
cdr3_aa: CSAPDRLAGESTDTQYF
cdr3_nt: TGCAGTGCACCAGATCGACTAGCGGGAGAAAGCACAGATACGCAGTATTTT

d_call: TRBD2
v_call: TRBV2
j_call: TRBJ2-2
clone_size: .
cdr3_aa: CASRLAGEGVDTGELFF
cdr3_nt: TGTGCCAGCAGACTAGCGGGAGAGGGGGTGGACACCGGGGAGCTGTTTTTT

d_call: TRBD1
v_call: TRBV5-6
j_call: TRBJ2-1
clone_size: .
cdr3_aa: CASSSSGQEYNEQFF
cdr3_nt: TGTGCCAGCAGCTCATCGGGACAGGAGTACAATGAGCAGTTCTTC

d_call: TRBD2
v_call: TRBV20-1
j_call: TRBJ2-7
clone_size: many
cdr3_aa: CSATPTTGASGHEQYF
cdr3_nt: TGCAGTGCCACCCCGACCACCGGGGCTAGCGGGCATGAGCAGTACTTC

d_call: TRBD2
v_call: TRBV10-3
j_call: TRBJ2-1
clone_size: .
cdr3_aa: CAISEYGTSANNEQFF
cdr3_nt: TGTGCCATCAGTGAGTATGGGACTAGCGCTAACAATGAGCAGTTCTTC

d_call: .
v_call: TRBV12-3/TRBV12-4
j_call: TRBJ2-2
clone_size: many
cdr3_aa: CASRMGQLTGELFF
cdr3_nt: TGTGCCAGCAGGATGGGACAACTCACCGGGGAGCTGTTTTTT

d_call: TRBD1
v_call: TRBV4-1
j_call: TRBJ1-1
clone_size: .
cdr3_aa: CASSQEISGGTEAFF
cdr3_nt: TGCGCCAGCAGCCAAGAAATTTCAGGGGGCACTGAAGCTTTCTTT

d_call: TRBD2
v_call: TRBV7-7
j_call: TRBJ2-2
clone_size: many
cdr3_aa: CASSPRTSGTITNTGELFF
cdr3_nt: TGTGCTAGCAGCCCCCGGACTAGCGGGACTATCACGAACACCGGGGAGCTGTTTTTT

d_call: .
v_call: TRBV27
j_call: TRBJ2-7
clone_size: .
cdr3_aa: CASSLSQGGPTYEQYF
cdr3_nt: TGTGCCAGCAGTTTATCCCAGGGCGGGCCTACCTACGAGCAGTACTTC

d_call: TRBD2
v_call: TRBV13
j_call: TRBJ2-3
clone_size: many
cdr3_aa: CASSLLLAVDTDTQYF
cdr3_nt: TGTGCCAGCAGCTTATTACTAGCGGTCGACACAGATACGCAGTATTTT

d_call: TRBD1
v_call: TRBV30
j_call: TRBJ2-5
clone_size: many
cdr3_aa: CAWVRTGWHQETQYF
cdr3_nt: TGTGCCTGGGTCCGGACAGGGTGGCACCAAGAGACCCAGTACTTC

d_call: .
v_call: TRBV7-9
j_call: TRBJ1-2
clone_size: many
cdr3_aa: CASSSRAQGSYGYTF
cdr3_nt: TGTGCCAGCAGCTCAAGGGCACAAGGGAGCTATGGCTACACCTTC

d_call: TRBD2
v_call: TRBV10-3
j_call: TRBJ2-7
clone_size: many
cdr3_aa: CAIRTSGRYEQYF
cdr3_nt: TGTGCCATCAGGACTAGCGGGAGGTATGAGCAGTACTTC

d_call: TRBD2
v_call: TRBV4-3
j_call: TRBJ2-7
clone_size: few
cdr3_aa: CASSQTSGGYEQYF
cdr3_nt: TGCGCCAGCAGCCAAACTAGCGGGGGGTACGAGCAGTACTTC

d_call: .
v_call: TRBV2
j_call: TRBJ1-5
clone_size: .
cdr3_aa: CASSERGFGNQPQHF
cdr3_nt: TGTGCCAGCAGTGAGCGGGGTTTTGGCAATCAGCCCCAGCATTTT

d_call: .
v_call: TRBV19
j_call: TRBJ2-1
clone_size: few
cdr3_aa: CASAPAGSLEQFF
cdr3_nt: TGTGCCAGTGCCCCCGCCGGCAGTCTGGAGCAGTTCTTC

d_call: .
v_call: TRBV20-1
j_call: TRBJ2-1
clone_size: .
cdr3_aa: CSARDWGMNYNEQFF
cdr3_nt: TGCAGTGCTAGAGATTGGGGGATGAACTACAATGAGCAGTTCTTC

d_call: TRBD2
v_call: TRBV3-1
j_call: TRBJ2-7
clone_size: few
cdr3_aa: CASSQGLAGFYEQYF
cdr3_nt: TGTGCCAGCAGCCAAGGGCTAGCGGGGTTCTACGAGCAGTACTTC